Below, 29 T cell receptor beta chains from the same sample are listed, as sequenced in a study of lymphopenia after photon versus proton radiotherapy. Sequencing used immunoSEQ multiplex PCR; TCRdb keeps in-frame clones, though not all of them. The sample lists approximately 58,000 clones, around 80% occurring once. The input for sequencing was peripheral blood, taken from a patient treated with photon-based radiotherapy. These receptor sequences come from a man aged 45-60 years with gastric cancer.

The chain recombines TRBV4-2 with TRBJ1-4; weak D call: TRBD1 (6 bases). Germline CDR1 is LGHNA and CDR2 is YNFKEQ. The V and J ends lost 10 bases and 5 bases respectively, with 14 bases between them. The CDR3 spans 13 residues. The CDR3, as DNA: TGTGCCACCAGGACAGAGTCGAATGAAAAACTGTTTTTT. It yields the protein CATRTESNEKLFF.

The J gene is TRBJ1-1, the V gene TRBV6-5, with 9 bases that match TRBD1. Trimming at V came to 3 bases and at J to 3 bases, leaving 5 bases not matched to a gene. CDR1 and CDR2 from the germline V gene are MNHEY and SVGAGI. The CDR3 consists of 15 residues. CDR3 nucleotides: TGTGCCAGCAGTTATGGGACAGGGAAGGACACTGAAGCTTTCTTT. Protein: CASSYGTGKDTEAFF.

In this sample, this clone turned up a few times. The chain recombines TRBV2 with TRBJ1-2; D unclear. CDR3 length: 14 residues. Trimming pared 8 bases from V and 5 bases from J, leaving 18 bases between. CDR1 SNHLY and CDR2 FYNNEI come from the germline V gene. In DNA, the CDR3 is TGTGCCAGCTCCAGATCAGGACTGACATATGGCTACACCTTC. Encoded protein: CASSRSGLTYGYTF.

V is TRBV7-2 and J is TRBJ2-1; no clear D. The CDR3 consists of 13 residues. Germline values: CDR1 SGHTA, CDR2 FQGNSA. Trimming cost V 0 bases and J 5 bases, with 5 bases left between them. The CDR3 reads CASSLAHNNEQFF. In DNA, the CDR3 is TGTGCCAGCAGCTTAGCTCACAACAATGAGCAGTTCTTC.

The chain recombines TRBV6-5 with TRBJ2-5; 8 positions match TRBD1. V lost 1 base and J lost 2; bases outside the gene matches: 6. Looked up from germline, CDR1 is MNHEY and CDR2 is SVGAGI. The CDR3 is made up of 16 amino acids. CDR3 loop: CASSYFYRGEQETQYF. CDR3 nucleotide sequence: TGTGCCAGCAGTTACTTTTACAGGGGGGAACAAGAGACCCAGTACTTC.

The chain has TRBV7-9 and TRBJ2-7; TRBD2 might be the D (6 bases). The CDR3 covers 16 residues. V was cut by 5 bases and J by 4 bases, with 21 bases left in between. Germline lookup yields CDR1 SEHNR and CDR2 FQNEAQ (reference sequence). CDR3 loop: CASSIMPGLRFYEQYF. CDR3 DNA sequence: TGTGCCAGCAGCATCATGCCGGGACTCCGGTTTTACGAGCAGTACTTC.

V gene TRBV5-6 combines with J gene TRBJ2-2, with 7 bases identical to TRBD2. The germline CDR1 and CDR2 sequences are SGHDT and YYEEEE. The CDR3 sequence is 16 residues long. The J segment lost 6 bases and the V segment lost 3 bases, leaving 11 bases of the junction unmatched. For the CDR3, the DNA is TGTGCCAGCAGCTCTCTACCGGGAGGCCAGGCCGGGGAGCTGTTTTTT. Encoded protein: CASSSLPGGQAGELFF.

This chain uses TRBV27 with TRBJ2-2, with no clear D. Trimming took off 2 bases at V and 0 bases at J, with 13 bases between the two ends. Germline CDR1 is MNHEY and CDR2 is SMNVEV (reference sequence). This CDR3 comprises 17 residues. CDR3 in amino acids: CASSLDPRRSNTGELFF. For the CDR3, the DNA is TGTGCCAGCAGTTTAGATCCTCGCCGTTCGAACACCGGGGAGCTGTTTTTT.

The rearrangement links TRBV27 to TRBJ2-7; D is perhaps TRBD2 (5 bases). This CDR3 has 16 residues. V lost 4 bases and J lost 2, with 18 bases in between. CDR1 and CDR2 (germline): MNHEY, SMNVEV (reference sequence). This CDR3 is CASSWNRASPTYEQYF. The CDR3 coding sequence is TGTGCCAGCAGTTGGAACCGCGCTAGCCCAACCTACGAGCAGTACTTC.

This rearrangement joins TRBV7-2 to TRBJ2-2; 8 bases are shared with TRBD1. Per germline, CDR1 SGHTA and CDR2 FQGNSA. This CDR3 comprises 16 residues. V lost 5 bases, J lost 4 bases, and 9 bases stayed unmatched. CDR3 sequence reads: CASSLSRGLGTGELFF. The CDR3 coding sequence is TGTGCCAGCAGCCTATCCAGGGGGCTCGGCACCGGGGAGCTGTTTTTT. Supplemented by reference TRBV7-2 and TRBJ2-2, the full variable domain reads GAGVSQSPSNKVTEKGKDVELRCDPISGHTALYWYRQSLGQGLEFLIYFQGNSAPDKSGLPSDRFSAERTGGSVSTLTIQRTQQEDSAVYLCASSLSRGLGTGELFFGEGSRLTVL.

The chain uses TRBV5-6 and TRBJ2-1; 14 bases fit TRBD2. Germline-derived CDR1 and CDR2 are SGHDT and YYEEEE. There are 18 residues in the CDR3. With V trimmed by 4 bases and J by 3 bases, 9 bases remained unmatched. The CDR3 here is CASSQPGTSGSIYNEQFF. CDR3 nucleotide sequence: TGTGCCAGCAGCCAACCAGGGACTAGCGGGAGCATCTACAATGAGCAGTTCTTC.

V usage is TRBV11-1 and J usage is TRBJ2-1, with unresolved D. The germline V gene encodes CDR1 SGHAT and CDR2 FQDESV (reference sequence). This CDR3 has 15 residues. The germline V and J ends were trimmed by 0 bases and 5 bases, with 11 bases remaining between them. CDR3 protein: CASSLAGNQNNEQFF. The CDR3 coding sequence is TGTGCCAGCAGCTTAGCAGGTAATCAAAACAATGAGCAGTTCTTC.

This clone has only one observation. This chain connects TRBV23-1 to TRBJ2-2; D uncertain. TRBV23-1 has ORF status, its function being uncertain. V gave up 3 bases and J gave up 0 bases, with 17 bases separating them. This CDR3 comprises 18 residues. The CDR3 region is CASSHPPGTGPNTGELFF. CDR3 in DNA: TGCGCCAGCAGTCACCCACCAGGAACCGGGCCGAACACCGGGGAGCTGTTTTTT.

V and J are TRBV7-2 and TRBJ1-2, with a possible D match to TRBD1 (5 bases). CDR3 length: 13 residues. Germline CDR1 and CDR2: SGHTA and FQGNSA. V was shortened by 6 bases and J by 4 bases, with 12 bases between the two germline ends. CDR3 region: CASRLQGTYGYTF. CDR3 in DNA: TGTGCCAGCAGACTTCAGGGAACCTATGGCTACACCTTC. Looking up the rest from reference TRBV7-2 and TRBJ1-2 gives the full variable domain: GAGVSQSPSNKVTEKGKDVELRCDPISGHTALYWYRQSLGQGLEFLIYFQGNSAPDKSGLPSDRFSAERTGGSVSTLTIQRTQQEDSAVYLCASRLQGTYGYTFGSGTRLTVV.

This rearrangement joins TRBV19 to TRBJ2-7, with D possibly TRBD2 on 5 matching bases. V lost 4 bases to trimming and J lost 2 bases, with 12 bases between them. There are 14 residues in the CDR3. Germline CDR1 reads LNHDA; CDR2 reads SQIVND (reference sequence). CDR3 bases: TGTGCCAGTAGTAAATCGGACTTAACCTACGAGCAGTACTTC. Protein: CASSKSDLTYEQYF.

The chain carries TRBV15 and TRBJ1-1, with TRBD1 matching 12 bases. V was pared by 0 bases and J by 5 bases, with 7 bases of the junction left unmatched. The CDR3 totals 17 residues. Germline V gene data show CDR1 as LNHNV and CDR2 as YYDKDF (reference sequence). CDR3 DNA sequence: TGTGCCACCAGCAGAGAGGGGACAGGGGGCTTGAGAACTGAAGCTTTCTTT. It encodes CATSREGTGGLRTEAFF.

The rearrangement links TRBV18 to TRBJ1-2; 10 nucleotides agree with TRBD1. The trim removed 4 bases at V and 6 bases at J, leaving 11 bases unmatched. Germline loops: CDR1 KGHSH, CDR2 LQKENI. The CDR3 is 16 amino acids. The CDR3: CASSRQGAETWHGYTF. CDR3 DNA sequence: TGTGCCAGCTCACGACAGGGGGCAGAGACATGGCATGGCTACACCTTC.

CDR3 sequence (DNA): TGTGCCATCACCAAGGGGACTAGCGGGAGTTGGGATGAGCAGTTCTTC. Its protein product is CAITKGTSGSWDEQFF. The genes are TRBV10-3 and TRBJ2-1, with 14 bases lining up with TRBD2. Trimming cost V 7 bases and J 8 bases; bases outside gene matches: 10. The CDR3 is 16 amino acids. CDR1 is ENHRY and CDR2 is SYGVKD in the germline V gene.

The chain has TRBV19 and TRBJ2-2, with a weak D call TRBD2 (6 bases). This CDR3 contains 13 residues. From germline, CDR1 is LNHDA and CDR2 SQIVND (reference sequence). The V and J ends lost 8 bases and 4 bases respectively, with 11 bases between them. This CDR3 is CASSGTSTGELFF. Here the CDR3 DNA reads TGTGCCAGTTCCGGGACTTCCACCGGGGAGCTGTTTTTT.

As for this clone: Other DNA sequences from this sample encode an identical CDR3 as well. The V gene is TRBV14, the J gene TRBJ1-1; a possible D gene is TRBD1 (5 bases). The CDR3 has 11 amino acids. Germline lookup yields CDR1 SGHDN and CDR2 FVKESK. Trimming removed 8 bases at V and 5 bases at J, with 9 bases between. CDR3 loop: CASGRGTEAFF. The CDR3 nucleotides read TGTGCCAGCGGGCGGGGGACTGAAGCTTTCTTT.

This chain uses TRBV19 with TRBJ2-1, with TRBD1 as a possible D gene (5 bases). V shed 3 bases and J shed 13 bases, with 13 bases lying between them. The CDR3 is 12 residues long. Germline CDR1 and CDR2: LNHDA and SQIVND (reference sequence). This CDR3 reads CASSIGRAPQFF. CDR3 coding DNA: TGTGCCAGTAGTATCGGCAGGGCGCCACAGTTCTTC.

The chain carries TRBV7-9 and TRBJ2-1; D is ambiguous. CDR1 SEHNR and CDR2 FQNEAQ come from the germline V gene (reference sequence). With 10 bases removed from V and 4 bases from J, the gap between germline ends came to 8 bases. The CDR3 has 11 residues. The CDR3 region is CAISTYNEQFF. The CDR3 bases are TGTGCCATTTCGACTTACAATGAGCAGTTCTTC.

The gene calls are TRBV23-1 and TRBJ2-1; D is unresolved. TRBV23-1 is filed as an ORF, its function uncertain. CDR3 size: 14 residues. V was pared by 6 bases and J by 6 bases, with 15 bases between. CDR3 sequence reads: CASSHTALSNEQFF. The DNA of the CDR3 is TGCGCCAGCAGCCATACCGCCCTCAGCAATGAGCAGTTCTTC.

The chain has TRBV30 and TRBJ1-2; D is ambiguous. Per germline, CDR1 GTSNPN and CDR2 SVGIG (reference sequence). The CDR3 runs 11 residues. The germline V and J ends were trimmed by 2 bases and 8 bases, with 9 bases remaining between them. CDR3 sequence reads: CAWSSTYGYTF. CDR3 in DNA: TGTGCCTGGAGTTCTACATACGGCTACACCTTC.

CDR3 amino acids: CAKRDVSNQPQHF. CDR3 bases: TGTGCCAAGAGGGATGTAAGCAATCAGCCCCAGCATTTT. The chain carries TRBV6-1 and TRBJ1-5; D is unclear. This CDR3 has 13 residues. The germline V gene has CDR1 MNHNS and CDR2 SASEGT. With 10 bases removed from V and 1 base from J, the gap between germline ends came to 11 bases.

The chain couples TRBV19 to TRBJ1-2; the D gene is possibly TRBD1 (5 bases). Germline V CDR1 and CDR2: LNHDA, SQIVND (reference sequence). The length of the CDR3 is 19 residues. V gave up 5 bases and J gave up 6 bases, with 31 bases separating them. The DNA for the CDR3 is TGTGCCAGTAGTTGGCGACCCGGGACCGGCCGGGACGGAATAAATGGCTACACCTTC. This translates into CASSWRPGTGRDGINGYTF. The full variable domain, its missing parts supplied by reference TRBV19 and TRBJ1-2, is DGGITQSPKYLFRKEGQNVTLSCEQNLNHDAMYWYRQDPGQGLRLIYYSQIVNDFQKGDIAEGYSVSREKKESFPLTVTSAQKNPTAFYLCASSWRPGTGRDGINGYTFGSGTRLTVV.

CDR3 amino acids: CASSLASSGGYTF. The CDR3 DNA reads TGTGCCAGCAGCTTAGCAAGTTCGGGCGGCTACACCTTC. The chain carries TRBV7-2 and TRBJ1-2; D call uncertain. V gave up 0 bases and J gave up 8 bases, with 10 bases separating them. CDR1 is SGHTA and CDR2 is FQGNSA in the germline V gene. CDR3 length equals 13 residues.

The V gene is TRBV11-3, the J gene TRBJ1-5; maybe TRBD1 (5 bases). The V and J ends lost 2 bases and 3 bases respectively, with 11 bases between them. The CDR3 is 15 amino acids. Looked up from germline, CDR1 is SGHNT and CDR2 is YENEEA. The CDR3 here is CASSLNGAPNQPQHF. The CDR3 DNA sequence: TGTGCCAGCAGCTTAAATGGGGCGCCCAATCAGCCCCAGCATTTT.

The rearrangement joins TRBV18 to TRBJ1-1; 10 nucleotides match TRBD1. Trimming removed 5 bases from V and 7 bases from J; junction bases left unmatched: 7. Looked up from germline, CDR1 is KGHSH and CDR2 is LQKENI. The CDR3 has 14 residues. This CDR3 reads CASSSTGGGGEAFF. The DNA of the CDR3 is TGTGCCAGCTCATCGACAGGGGGCGGAGGTGAAGCTTTCTTT.